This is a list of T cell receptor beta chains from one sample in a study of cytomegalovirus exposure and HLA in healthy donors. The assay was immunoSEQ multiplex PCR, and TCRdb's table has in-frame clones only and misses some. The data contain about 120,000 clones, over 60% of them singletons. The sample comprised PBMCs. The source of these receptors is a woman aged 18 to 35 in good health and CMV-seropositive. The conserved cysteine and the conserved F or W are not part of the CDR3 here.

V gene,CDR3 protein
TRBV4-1,ASNFDTFDQPQH
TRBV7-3,ASSSSGLNEQF
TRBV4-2,ASSQAGTGGTVETQY
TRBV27,ASSLIQSNEQF
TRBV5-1,ASSLETSGRGPYEQY
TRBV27,ASSPRYGEAF
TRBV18,ASSRGQGAQDEQF
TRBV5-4,ASSTLDRSTEAF
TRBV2,ASSPDRYNQPQH
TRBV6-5,ASSYVGLGLEKLF
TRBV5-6,ASSYGQGAWNEQF
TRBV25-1,ASSDSGYNEQF
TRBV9,ASSVGAGGHREQF
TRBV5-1,ASSLTGGVYGYT